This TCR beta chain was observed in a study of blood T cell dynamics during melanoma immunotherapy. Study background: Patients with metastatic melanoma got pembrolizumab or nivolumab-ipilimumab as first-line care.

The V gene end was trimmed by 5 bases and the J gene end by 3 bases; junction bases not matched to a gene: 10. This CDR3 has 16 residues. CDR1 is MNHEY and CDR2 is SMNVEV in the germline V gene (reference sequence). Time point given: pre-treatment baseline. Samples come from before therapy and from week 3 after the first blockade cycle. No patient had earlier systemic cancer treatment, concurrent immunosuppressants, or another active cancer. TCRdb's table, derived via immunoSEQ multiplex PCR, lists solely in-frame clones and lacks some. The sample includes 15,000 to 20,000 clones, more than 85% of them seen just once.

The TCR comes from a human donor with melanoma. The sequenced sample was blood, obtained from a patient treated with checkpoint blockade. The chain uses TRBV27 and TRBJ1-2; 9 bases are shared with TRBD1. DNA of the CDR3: TGTGCCAGCAGTATAAGAGTTGGACAGGGGCACTATGGCTACACCTTC. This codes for CASSIRVGQGHYGYTF.